The 9 T cell receptor beta chains below were found in one sample sequenced in a study of read filtering for tumor transcriptome and immune sequencing. This library used roughly 0.4 ug RNA and molecular barcoded adaptors spanning alpha/delta and beta/gamma chains. TCRdb independently ran MiXCR on the reads; one entry per CDR3 protein. Counted here are roughly 46,000 distinct CDR3 sequences, about an eighth occurring once; the ten biggest clones make up 13% to 15%. The specimen was a population of CD138-negative cells sorted from bone marrow. These receptors were obtained from a donor at least 40 years old with multiple myeloma.

The table lists this clonotype with many counts. This chain connects TRBV12-3 or TRBV12-4 to TRBJ2-7, with D possibly being TRBD2 (5 bases). Trimming removed 5 bases from V and 4 bases from J, with 15 bases in between. The CDR3 spans 14 residues. CDR3 loop: CASSNPGIEYEQYF. The CDR3, as DNA: TGTGCCAGCAGTAACCCGGGGATAGAATACGAGCAGTACTTC.

This clonotype was detected ten times or more. The V call is TRBV19, the J call TRBJ2-7; D not certain. The CDR3 is 14 residues long. Germline values: CDR1 LNHDA, CDR2 SQIVND (reference sequence). The V end lost 5 bases, the J end lost 3 bases, and 14 bases lay between the germline ends. The CDR3 is CASSPGGKYYEQYF. CDR3 DNA: TGTGCCAGTAGTCCGGGTGGCAAGTACTACGAGCAGTACTTC.

This clonotype was counted ten times or more. This chain links TRBV7-2 with TRBJ1-1, with D possibly matching TRBD1 (6 bases). V gave up 1 base and J gave up 10 bases, with 19 bases separating them. CDR1 is SGHTA, CDR2 FQGNSA, per germline. This CDR3 comprises 15 residues. CDR3 region: CASSLEGGLKGGAFF. In DNA, the CDR3 is TGTGCCAGCAGCTTAGAGGGGGGTCTTAAAGGGGGAGCTTTCTTT.

This clonotype has at least ten counts. J is TRBJ2-3 and V is TRBV6-2 or TRBV6-3; 7 positions match TRBD2. This CDR3 has 14 amino acids. Unmatched junction bases numbered 7, after V lost 8 bases and J lost 2 bases. Germline values: CDR1 MNHEY, CDR2 SVGEGT. This CDR3 reads CASLKSGTTDTQYF. Here the CDR3 DNA reads TGTGCCAGCCTAAAAAGCGGGACCACAGATACGCAGTATTTT.

With respect to this clonotype: A read error is possible here, since a much larger clone lies one base away. This chain uses TRBV6-5 with TRBJ1-2; 10 bases are shared with TRBD1. This CDR3 region has 14 residues. From germline, CDR1 is MNHEY and CDR2 SVGAGI. CDR3 bases: TGTGCCAGCAGAGAACAGGACAGGGGGTGCATCATTCCCTTC. The encoded protein is CASREQDRGCIIPF.

This clonotype occurred many times. This may be a read error: a much more frequent sequence differs by one nucleotide. The rearrangement uses TRBV30 and TRBJ2-1; TRBD1 aligns across 7 bases. Germline V gives CDR1 GTSNPN, CDR2 SVGIG (reference sequence). The CDR3 length is 15 residues. CDR3 sequence reads: CARSIGTVIYNEQFF. The CDR3 DNA reads as TGTGCCAGGAGCATAGGGACAGTGATCTACAATGAGCAGTTCTTC.

This clonotype was recorded at least ten times. The V call is TRBV7-9, the J call TRBJ1-2; no clear D. V was shortened by 1 base and J by 7 bases, with 10 bases between the two germline ends. Germline V gene data show CDR1 as SEHNR and CDR2 as FQNEAQ (reference sequence). CDR3 length: 13 amino acids. The CDR3 sequence is CASSLGGASGYTF. In nucleotides, the CDR3 is TGTGCCAGCAGCTTAGGCGGCGCGTCTGGCTACACCTTC.

This clonotype has ten or more counts. The rearrangement links TRBV20-1 to TRBJ2-2, with 10 positions matching TRBD1. This CDR3 region has 14 residues. V shed 3 bases and J 4 bases; nucleotides not matched to a gene: 2. The germline V gene encodes CDR1 DFQATT and CDR2 SNEGSKA (reference sequence). The CDR3 loop is CSARDRGSTGELFF. In nucleotides, the CDR3 is TGCAGTGCTAGGGACAGGGGGTCCACCGGGGAGCTGTTTTTT.

This clonotype turned up a few times. Just one base apart from a much larger clone, this may be a read error. The CDR3 nucleotides read TGTGCCAGCAGTTGGGCCCCCACAGATACGCAGTATTTT. The encoded protein is CASSWAPTDTQYF. The rearrangement uses TRBV12-3 or TRBV12-4 and TRBJ2-3; D remains ambiguous. This CDR3 region has 13 residues. Trimming shortened V by 4 bases and J by 2 bases, and 7 bases separated the two germline ends.